This TCR beta chain comes out of a study of neoadjuvant anti-PD-1 for oral cavity cancer. Study-level information: Before surgery, most patients got three to four biweekly 3 mg/kg nivolumab doses.

Patients had HPV-negative, locally advanced oral cavity squamous cell carcinoma. Most PBMC samples had approximately 470 ng input DNA in six replicates. Generated by immunoSEQ multiplex PCR, the TCRdb table keeps only in-frame clones and is missing some. This sample has 50,000 to 65,000 clones, with 70% to 85% found just once. The sample in question was PBMCs, obtained before nivolumab (anti-PD-1) treatment. This TCR came from a person aged 40 to 85 with oral cavity squamous cell carcinoma.

The chain's CDR3 is CASTGQGNQPQHF. The CDR3, as DNA: TGTGCCAGCACGGGACAGGGAAATCAGCCCCAGCATTTT. V is TRBV25-1 and J is TRBJ1-5, with 9 bases aligning to TRBD1. Germline assignment: CDR1 MGHDK and CDR2 SYGVNS. V lost 7 bases to trimming and J lost 4 bases; unmatched junction nucleotides: 2. The CDR3 sequence is 13 residues long.